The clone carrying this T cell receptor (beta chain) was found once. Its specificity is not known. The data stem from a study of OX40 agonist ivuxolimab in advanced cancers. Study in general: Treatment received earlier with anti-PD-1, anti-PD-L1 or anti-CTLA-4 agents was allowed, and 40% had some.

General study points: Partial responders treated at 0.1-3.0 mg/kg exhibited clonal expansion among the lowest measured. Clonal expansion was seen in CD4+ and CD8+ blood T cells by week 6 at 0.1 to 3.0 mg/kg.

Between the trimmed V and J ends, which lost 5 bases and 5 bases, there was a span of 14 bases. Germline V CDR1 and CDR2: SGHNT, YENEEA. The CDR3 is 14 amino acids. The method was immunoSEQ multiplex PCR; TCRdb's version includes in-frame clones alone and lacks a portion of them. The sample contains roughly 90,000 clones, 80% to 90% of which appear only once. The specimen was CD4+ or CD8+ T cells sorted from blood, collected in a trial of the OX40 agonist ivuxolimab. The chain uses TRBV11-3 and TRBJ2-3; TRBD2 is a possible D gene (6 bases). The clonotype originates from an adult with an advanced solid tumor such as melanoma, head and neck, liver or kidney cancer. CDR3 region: CASSPGLGGDTQYF. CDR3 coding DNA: TGTGCCAGCAGCCCGGGGCTGGGGGGAGATACGCAGTATTTT.